This T cell receptor (beta chain) appears in the sequencing data of a study of shared clonotypes between healthy human individuals. CD45RO-negative CD8 cells positively selected for CCR7 made up the naive population, which excluded terminally differentiated effector memory CD45RA+ cells. The germline V gene encodes CDR1 LGHNA and CDR2 YSLEER. Trimming stripped 0 bases from V and 5 bases from J, with 10 bases between. The CDR3 has 15 residues. Findings and caveats of the study: At large depth, rarefaction still showed sorted-subset sequencing to be incomplete.

Clones were sequenced by immunoSEQ multiplex PCR, and TCRdb holds only the in-frame ones, with some missing. This repertoire shows millions of clones, 85% to 95% found once; its top ten account for over 1.5%. This clone occurred once. Antigen unknown. Sample: naive CD8+ T cells from PBMCs. This chain uses TRBV4-3 with TRBJ2-2; no clear D. This TCR came from a man between 18 and 35 years old in good health. Some clones in this sample may be carry-over from other donors' samples. CDR3 bases: TGCGCCAGCAGCCAAGATAGATCGTATACCGGGGAGCTGTTTTTT. Translating gives CASSQDRSYTGELFF.